A single sample is the source of the 4 T cell receptor beta chains below, sequenced in a study of T cell repertoires in ileal Crohn's disease. Method: immunoSEQ multiplex PCR; TCRdb's copy keeps in-frame clones and lacks some. Altogether around 16,000 clones are present, over 45% being singletons, with the ten largest covering 6.5%. Material for sequencing was ileal tissue. All receptors come from an adult with Crohn's disease.

This chain links TRBV7-6 with TRBJ1-1; 8 nucleotides agree with TRBD1. The CDR3 runs to 15 residues. The trim removed 3 bases at V and 0 bases at J, leaving 3 bases unmatched. CDR1 and CDR2 (germline): SGHVS, FNYEAQ. The DNA of the CDR3 is TGTGCCAGCAGCTTCGGACAGGGAATGAACACTGAAGCTTTCTTT. Its translation: CASSFGQGMNTEAFF. The variable domain in full, completed from reference TRBV7-6 and TRBJ1-1, reads GAGVSQSPRYKVTKRGQDVALRCDPISGHVSLYWYRQALGQGPEFLTYFNYEAQQDKSGLPNDRFSAERPEGSISTLTIQRTEQRDSAMYRCASSFGQGMNTEAFFGQGTRLTVV.

This clone appeared a few times. The CDR3 nucleotides read TGTGCCAGCAGTGAAGTTTCCGGACAGGGCGGCGGGGAGCTGTTTTTT. Translating gives CASSEVSGQGGGELFF. V and J are TRBV6-1 and TRBJ2-2; TRBD1 aligns across 8 bases. CDR1 is MNHNS and CDR2 is SASEGT in the germline V gene. The CDR3 is 16 amino acids. The V and J ends lost 1 base and 7 bases, in that order; junction bases with no gene match: 8.

This chain links TRBV11-2 with TRBJ2-1; tentatively, D is TRBD2 (5 bases). This CDR3 has 12 residues. The V end lost 8 bases, the J end lost 2 bases, and 7 bases lay between the germline ends. Germline CDR1 is SGHAT and CDR2 is FQNNGV. CDR3 nucleotides: TGTGCCAGCGAAGCGGCCTACAATGAGCAGTTCTTC. It yields the protein CASEAAYNEQFF. Full variable domain (missing parts from reference TRBV11-2 and TRBJ2-1): EAGVAQSPRYKIIEKRQSVAFWCNPISGHATLYWYQQILGQGPKLLIQFQNNGVVDDSQLPKDRFSAERLKGVDSTLKIQPAKLEDSAVYLCASEAAYNEQFFGPGTRLTVL.

The chain uses TRBV11-2 and TRBJ1-2, with TRBD1 identical over 12 bases. With V trimmed by 7 bases and J by 7 bases, 4 bases remained unmatched. The CDR3 sequence is 13 residues long. Germline V gives CDR1 SGHAT, CDR2 FQNNGV. As DNA, the CDR3 is TGTGCCAGCAATAGGGACAGGGGGCTTGGCTACACCTTC. Translated: CASNRDRGLGYTF.